What follows are 28 T cell receptor beta chains derived from one specimen sequenced in a study of CD8 T cells in Susac syndrome. Reverse transcription of about 0.5 to 1 ug RNA was carried out with random hexamers. TCRdb re-called the immunoSEQ multiplex PCR reads with MiXCR, one entry per CDR3 protein. The table records about 130,000 distinct CDR3 sequences, around 95% of them present only once. Sequencing input: CD8+ T cells from PBMCs. Receptors originate from a human donor with Susac syndrome.

The rearrangement joins TRBV28 to TRBJ2-5; the D gene is possibly TRBD1 (7 bases). The V end was cut by 3 bases, the J end by 5 bases, with 19 bases between. The germline gives CDR1 MDHEN, CDR2 SYDVKM. The CDR3 has 16 residues. DNA for the CDR3: TGTGCCAGCAGTTTCGTCAGGGGGGTATGGGGGGAGACCCAGTACTTC. Protein sequence: CASSFVRGVWGETQYF. Full variable domain (outside the CDR3, taken from reference TRBV28 and TRBJ2-5): DVKVTQSSRYLVKRTGEKVFLECVQDMDHENMFWYRQDPGLGLRLIYFSYDVKMKEKGDIPEGYSVSREKKERFSLILESASTNQTSMYLCASSFVRGVWGETQYFGPGTRLLVL.

The chain links TRBV5-1 to TRBJ2-1; TRBD2 matches at 10 bases. The CDR3 runs to 15 residues. CDR1 and CDR2 (germline): SGHRS, YFSETQ. V shed 0 bases, J shed 8 bases, and the junction held 5 bases outside the gene matches. The CDR3 is CASSLEASGSHEQFF. The CDR3 nucleotides read TGCGCCAGCAGCTTGGAGGCTAGCGGGAGTCATGAGCAGTTCTTC.

V usage is TRBV28 and J usage is TRBJ2-3; tentative D call: TRBD1 (6 bases). The V end lost 7 bases, the J end lost 4 bases, and 15 bases lay between the germline ends. This CDR3 comprises 14 residues. Looked up from germline, CDR1 is MDHEN and CDR2 is SYDVKM. The CDR3: CASTDDRFPDTQYF. The CDR3 DNA reads as TGTGCCAGCACCGATGACAGGTTCCCAGATACGCAGTATTTT.

This sequence joins TRBV5-6 and TRBJ1-5, with D uncertain. Trimming pared 0 bases from V and 5 bases from J, leaving 9 bases between. Germline V CDR1 and CDR2: SGHDT, YYEEEE. The CDR3 has 14 amino acids. For the CDR3, the DNA is TGTGCCAGCAGCTTGGGGGCAGCCTATCAGCCCCAGCATTTT. It is translated as CASSLGAAYQPQHF.

The chain links TRBV6-6 to TRBJ2-7; D may be TRBD1 or TRBD2 (5 bases each). Germline-derived CDR1 and CDR2 are MNHNY and SVGAGI (reference sequence). V lost 6 bases, J lost 0 bases, and 12 bases lay in between. This CDR3 spans 14 amino acids. The CDR3 loop reads CASSWDGSSYEQYF. Here the CDR3 DNA reads TGTGCCAGCAGCTGGGACGGCAGCTCCTACGAGCAGTACTTC.

The chain joins TRBV5-1 to TRBJ2-2; 12 bases are a match to TRBD2. This CDR3 has 16 amino acids. From germline, CDR1 is SGHRS and CDR2 YFSETQ. The ends lost 4 bases at V and 6 bases at J; junction bases unmatched: 7. CDR3 region: CASSTQRLAGAGELFF. The CDR3 DNA reads TGCGCCAGCAGCACCCAACGACTAGCGGGAGCCGGGGAGCTGTTTTTT.

V gene TRBV27 combines with J gene TRBJ2-7; no clear D gene. The CDR3 contains 13 residues. Germline CDR1 and CDR2: MNHEY and SMNVEV (reference sequence). The V and J ends lost 5 bases and 2 bases respectively, with 10 bases between them. The chain's CDR3 is CASSIARTYEQYF. CDR3 sequence (DNA): TGTGCCAGCAGTATCGCGCGGACCTACGAGCAGTACTTC.

This chain connects TRBV9 to TRBJ2-2; D unresolved. Germline V gene data show CDR1 as SGDLS and CDR2 as YYNGEE. V was clipped by 3 bases and J by 5 bases, with 14 bases between them. The CDR3 is made up of 15 amino acids. The CDR3 DNA sequence: TGTGCCAGCAGCGCCCCTGTCCCCGGGACCGGGGAGCTGTTTTTT. Translation gives CASSAPVPGTGELFF.

J is TRBJ2-5 and V is TRBV12-3 or TRBV12-4; a possible D gene is TRBD2 (5 bases). CDR3 length: 13 amino acids. The V gene lost 8 bases and the J gene lost 4 bases, with 14 bases spanning the gap. This CDR3 is CASQPTAGETQYF. CDR3 nucleotides: TGTGCCAGCCAACCGACGGCGGGAGAGACCCAGTACTTC.

The J gene is TRBJ2-2, the V gene TRBV7-9; no definite D call. Trimming took 8 bases from V and 13 from J, leaving 5 bases between them. The CDR3 loop spans 8 amino acids. In germline, CDR1 is SEHNR, CDR2 FQNEAQ (reference sequence). For the CDR3, the DNA is TGTGCCAGCCAGACGCTGTTTTTT. Translating it yields CASQTLFF.

This chain uses TRBV5-6 with TRBJ2-3, with 13 nucleotides matching TRBD2. With V trimmed by 6 bases and J by 3 bases, 7 bases remained unmatched. The CDR3 contains 16 residues. The germline CDR1 and CDR2 sequences are SGHDT and YYEEEE. The CDR3 loop reads CASTTRTSGRTDTQYF. In DNA form, the CDR3 reads TGTGCCAGCACCACTCGGACTAGCGGGAGAACAGATACGCAGTATTTT.

This chain uses TRBV29-1 with TRBJ2-2; D tentatively reads TRBD1 or TRBD2 (5 bases each). The V and J ends lost 1 base and 7 bases respectively, with 37 bases between them. Germline values: CDR1 SQVTM, CDR2 ANQGSEA. This CDR3 is 22 amino acids long. The CDR3 protein is CSVEGWAVTRRQGTSAYGELFF. CDR3 DNA sequence: TGCAGCGTTGAAGGATGGGCAGTAACCCGCCGACAAGGGACGTCTGCTTACGGGGAGCTGTTTTTT.

This chain connects TRBV20-1 to TRBJ2-1; no reliable D call. This CDR3 contains 17 residues. V lost 3 bases, J lost 0 bases, and 18 bases lay in between. The V gene's germline CDR1 is DFQATT and CDR2 SNEGSKA (reference sequence). The CDR3 sequence: CSARRRFGLSSYNEQFF. The CDR3 region has the DNA TGCAGTGCTAGGAGGCGGTTCGGCCTGAGCTCCTACAATGAGCAGTTCTTC.

V and J are TRBV13 and TRBJ1-1, with D unclear. The germline CDR1 and CDR2 sequences are PRHDT and FYEKMQ (reference sequence). Trimming cost V 3 bases and J 0 bases, with 14 bases left between them. This CDR3 spans 16 amino acids. CDR3 loop: CASSFRLSLMNTEAFF. The CDR3 nucleotides read TGTGCCAGCAGCTTCAGACTGTCTCTAATGAACACTGAAGCTTTCTTT.

The chain recombines TRBV20-1 with TRBJ2-1; D possibly corresponds to TRBD2 (5 bases). Germline V CDR1 and CDR2: DFQATT, SNEGSKA (reference sequence). This CDR3 region has 11 residues. Trimming took off 6 bases at V and 8 bases at J, with 11 bases between the two ends. The CDR3 loop reads CSAGERYEQFF. Here the CDR3 DNA reads TGCAGTGCCGGGGAGCGGTATGAGCAGTTCTTC.

The chain uses TRBV27 and TRBJ2-1; 7 positions agree with TRBD2. Germline trimming cut 5 bases from V and 5 bases from J; bases unmatched to any gene: 12. Germline V gene data show CDR1 as MNHEY and CDR2 as SMNVEV (reference sequence). The CDR3 loop spans 16 amino acids. The CDR3 sequence is CASSPRLGTNHNEQFF. The CDR3 region has the DNA TGTGCCAGCAGTCCGCGACTCGGGACTAACCACAATGAGCAGTTCTTC.

The gene calls are TRBV27 and TRBJ2-7; D is ambiguous. Trimming took off 6 bases at V and 1 base at J, with 10 bases between the two ends. Germline V gene lookup returns CDR1 MNHEY and CDR2 SMNVEV (reference sequence). The CDR3 runs to 13 residues. The CDR3 here is CASSPMVSYEQYF. The CDR3 nucleotides are TGTGCCAGCAGCCCCATGGTGTCCTACGAGCAGTACTTC.

The chain employs TRBV11-2 and TRBJ2-1; TRBD2 agrees at 12 bases. The CDR3 is made up of 19 amino acids. V lost 5 bases to trimming and J lost 4 bases; unmatched junction nucleotides: 15. Germline-derived CDR1 and CDR2 are SGHAT and FQNNGV. This CDR3 is CASSLDSVTSGGAYNEQFF. The DNA for the CDR3 is TGTGCCAGCAGCCTCGACAGCGTGACTAGCGGGGGAGCTTACAATGAGCAGTTCTTC.

The chain couples TRBV7-9 to TRBJ2-7; the D gene is possibly TRBD1 (5 bases). The CDR3 spans 13 residues. Germline V gene data show CDR1 as SEHNR and CDR2 as FQNEAQ (reference sequence). The V gene lost 1 base and the J gene lost 2 bases, with 6 bases spanning the gap. CDR3: CASSLVDTYEQYF. CDR3 DNA: TGTGCCAGCAGCTTAGTGGACACCTACGAGCAGTACTTC. The full variable domain, rest sourced from reference TRBV7-9 and TRBJ2-7, is DTGVSQNPRHKITKRGQNVTFRCDPISEHNRLYWYRQTLGQGPEFLTYFQNEAQLEKSRLLSDRFSAERPKGSFSTLEIQRTEQGDSAMYLCASSLVDTYEQYFGPGTRLTVT.

The J gene is TRBJ1-1, the V gene TRBV3-1; TRBD1 is a possible D gene (6 bases). The CDR3 totals 16 residues. The V and J ends lost 4 bases and 4 bases respectively, with 19 bases between them. Per germline, CDR1 LGHDT and CDR2 YNNKEL (reference sequence). CDR3 residues: CASSRTGGLSGTEAFF. Here the CDR3 DNA reads TGTGCCAGCAGCCGCACCGGGGGGCTTTCCGGCACTGAAGCTTTCTTT.

This sequence joins TRBV6-5 and TRBJ2-5, with 8 bases fitting TRBD2. There are 14 residues in the CDR3. V dropped 3 bases and J dropped 7; count of bases not matched to a gene: 7. From germline, CDR1 is MNHEY and CDR2 SVGAGI. The CDR3 spells CASSYTGGGGTQYF. In DNA, the CDR3 is TGTGCCAGCAGTTATACGGGAGGGGGAGGGACCCAGTACTTC.

The rearrangement joins TRBV12-3 or TRBV12-4 to TRBJ2-7, with D perhaps TRBD2 (6 bases). The V end lost 4 bases, the J end lost 1 base, and 14 bases lay between the germline ends. The CDR3 consists of 15 residues. The CDR3 spells CASSSTRAGSYEQYF. In DNA form, the CDR3 reads TGTGCCAGCAGTTCCACGAGGGCGGGGTCCTACGAGCAGTACTTC.

The chain carries TRBV7-9 and TRBJ2-1, with D uncertain. Germline-derived CDR1 and CDR2 are SEHNR and FQNEAQ (reference sequence). Deletions cut 1 base from V and 6 bases from J, with 10 bases between. The CDR3 contains 14 residues. CDR3 region: CASSLGQRLNEQFF. The CDR3 bases are TGTGCCAGCAGCTTAGGTCAGAGACTCAATGAGCAGTTCTTC.

The gene calls are TRBV6-5 and TRBJ1-2, with no clear D. The V end lost 5 bases, the J end lost 3 bases, and 13 bases lay between the germline ends. Looked up from germline, CDR1 is MNHEY and CDR2 is SVGAGI. The CDR3 spans 14 residues. In DNA, the CDR3 is TGTGCCAGCAGTACCTCGCCGGGAGACTATGGCTACACCTTC. It yields the protein CASSTSPGDYGYTF.

J is TRBJ1-1 and V is TRBV20-1; maybe TRBD1 (6 bases). Trimming took off 6 bases at V and 5 bases at J, with 22 bases between the two ends. The germline V gene has CDR1 DFQATT and CDR2 SNEGSKA (reference sequence). The CDR3 extends over 15 amino acids. In DNA, the CDR3 is TGCAGTGCCCTCGAGGCGGGATCAGGGGATACTGAAGCTTTCTTT. Amino acid sequence: CSALEAGSGDTEAFF.

V is TRBV5-1 and J is TRBJ1-3; the D is unclear. V was pared by 0 bases and J by 0 bases, with 10 bases between. This CDR3 spans 16 amino acids. In germline, CDR1 is SGHRS, CDR2 YFSETQ. In DNA, the CDR3 is TGCGCCAGCAGCTTGGTGGGCATTCGCTCTGGAAACACCATATATTTT. This codes for CASSLVGIRSGNTIYF.

The chain has TRBV5-1 and TRBJ1-1; D not resolved. The CDR3 spans 14 residues. Germline-derived CDR1 and CDR2 are SGHRS and YFSETQ. V lost 1 base and J lost 1, with 8 bases in between. CDR3 region: CASSLRFGNTEAFF. In nucleotides, the CDR3 is TGCGCCAGCAGCTTGAGATTTGGGAACACTGAAGCTTTCTTT.

The V and J genes are TRBV28 and TRBJ1-5; D gene unclear. The CDR3 sequence is 12 residues long. The germline V gene encodes CDR1 MDHEN and CDR2 SYDVKM. The V and J ends lost 5 bases and 0 bases respectively, with 2 bases between them. This CDR3 is CASSPSNQPQHF. As DNA, the CDR3 is TGTGCCAGCAGTCCTAGCAATCAGCCCCAGCATTTT.